This TCR beta chain was documented in a study of blood T cell repertoires in COVID-19. Study as a whole: The samples span acute and convalescent COVID-19 from the United States, Italy and Spain. The cDNA or gDNA used as material had been derived from T cells, B-cell-depleted T cells, or PBMCs.

Participants' own reports of clinical history determined their cohort assignment. Produced via immunoSEQ multiplex PCR; TCRdb's table is partial and in-frame only. The repertoire includes a few hundred thousand clones, 80% to 90% of them detected once, and around 4.2% sits in the top ten. There are a few counts of this clone. V lost 7 bases to trimming and J lost 8 bases; unmatched junction nucleotides: 8. The CDR3 loop spans 13 amino acids. The germline V gene has CDR1 MNHEY and CDR2 SVGAGI. The chain joins TRBV6-5 to TRBJ1-5; TRBD1 matches 7 bases. The origin of this receptor is a woman in her 40s with acute COVID-19. The sequenced sample was PBMCs or T cells enriched from blood (not recorded which). The CDR3, as DNA: TGTGCCAGCACCATGACAGGGTGGAAGCCCCAGCATTTT. Protein: CASTMTGWKPQHF.